This passage covers 22 T cell receptor beta chains from one sample sequenced in a study of cytotoxic CD8 clonotypes in ibrutinib-treated CLL. Using immunoSEQ multiplex PCR, the repertoire was profiled, and TCRdb retains in-frame clones only, with some absent. The table lists around 300,000 clones, 80% of them singletons. Sequences were derived from PBMCs, sampled before ibrutinib treatment. The receptor set was obtained from a human donor with chronic lymphocytic leukemia.

CDR3 coding DNA: TGCGCCAGCAGCTCGGGTGGACAGGGTGACTATGGCTACACCTTC. Amino acid sequence: CASSSGGQGDYGYTF. The J gene is TRBJ1-2, the V gene TRBV5-1, with 8 bases that match TRBD1. Germline trimming cut 3 bases from V and 3 bases from J; bases unmatched to any gene: 7. The CDR3 extends over 15 amino acids. CDR1 and CDR2 (germline): SGHRS, YFSETQ.

The rearrangement uses TRBV5-6 and TRBJ2-5, with 11 bases that match TRBD2. The V and J ends lost 4 bases and 4 bases, in that order; junction bases with no gene match: 6. This CDR3 is 15 amino acids long. Germline values: CDR1 SGHDT, CDR2 YYEEEE. For the CDR3, the DNA is TGTGCCAGCAGCCCCCGACTAGCGGGATCAGAGACCCAGTACTTC. This encodes CASSPRLAGSETQYF.

This clone occurred a few times. This chain uses TRBV15 with TRBJ1-5; D is uncertain. CDR3 length: 14 residues. Germline values: CDR1 LNHNV, CDR2 YYDKDF (reference sequence). Trimming took 1 base from V and 0 from J, leaving 4 bases between them. Written as DNA, the CDR3 is TGTGCCACCAGCAGAGCAGGTAGCAATCAGCCCCAGCATTTT. As protein: CATSRAGSNQPQHF.

J is TRBJ1-5 and V is TRBV18; D might be TRBD1 (5 bases). The V end was cut by 3 bases, the J end by 3 bases, with 15 bases between. The germline V gene has CDR1 KGHSH and CDR2 LQKENI. The CDR3 sequence is 16 residues long. The CDR3 sequence: CASSPFGGMVNQPQHF. In DNA, the CDR3 is TGTGCCAGCTCACCTTTCGGGGGGATGGTCAATCAGCCCCAGCATTTT.

The V gene is TRBV9, the J gene TRBJ2-7; D not resolved. V lost 4 bases, J lost 4 bases, and 15 bases lay in between. CDR3 size: 14 residues. The germline V gene encodes CDR1 SGDLS and CDR2 YYNGEE. The CDR3 DNA reads as TGTGCCAGCAGCAAGTACACAGCCCCATACGAGCAGTACTTC. Translating gives CASSKYTAPYEQYF.

This sequence joins TRBV4-2 and TRBJ1-5, with D unresolved. The length of the CDR3 is 15 residues. V dropped 0 bases and J dropped 11 bases, with 17 bases sitting between them. Germline CDR1 LGHNA, CDR2 YNFKEQ. The CDR3 DNA reads as TGTGCCAGCAGCCAAGACAGGTCGCTCCGGGTGTCCCAGCATTTT. Encoded protein: CASSQDRSLRVSQHF.

This clone has just a few counts. A much larger clonotype is one base distant, so this may be a read error. J is TRBJ2-7 and V is TRBV25-1; D is uncertain. The germline V gene encodes CDR1 MGHDK and CDR2 SYGVNS. The CDR3 has 11 residues. Trimming left V 4 bases short and J 4 bases short, with 5 bases between. The CDR3 nucleotides read TGTGCCAGCAGTGCCCAGTACGAGCAGTACTTC. This encodes CASSAQYEQYF.

The rearrangement joins TRBV4-2 to TRBJ2-3, with 8 bases that match TRBD2. The V gene end was trimmed by 0 bases and the J gene end by 1 base; junction bases not matched to a gene: 6. The CDR3 runs to 17 residues. Germline lookup yields CDR1 LGHNA and CDR2 YNFKEQ. CDR3 nucleotide sequence: TGTGCCAGCAGCCAAGAAGGGGCGACTAGCGGCACAGATACGCAGTATTTT. Protein product: CASSQEGATSGTDTQYF.

The genes are TRBV5-4 and TRBJ2-2; D possibly corresponds to TRBD2 (6 bases). Trimming removed 0 bases at V and 7 bases at J, with 16 bases between. The CDR3 extends over 16 amino acids. Per germline, CDR1 SGHNT and CDR2 YYREEE (reference sequence). The CDR3 DNA is TGTGCCAGCAGCTTGGCGCTAGCGTTTCATGGCGGGGAGCTGTTTTTT. Its protein product is CASSLALAFHGGELFF.

The rearrangement uses TRBV10-1 and TRBJ2-7; 9 bases are shared with TRBD2. Per the germline V gene, CDR1 is WNHNN and CDR2 is SYGVQD (reference sequence). The length of the CDR3 is 17 residues. Germline trimming cut 5 bases from V and 0 bases from J; bases unmatched to any gene: 11. CDR3: CASSPGLAGRPSYEQYF. CDR3 DNA: TGCGCCAGCAGTCCGGGACTAGCTGGGAGACCCTCCTACGAGCAGTACTTC.

The chain combines TRBV5-4 with TRBJ1-1, with D hard to call. The CDR3 extends over 14 amino acids. Germline lookup yields CDR1 SGHNT and CDR2 YYREEE (reference sequence). Trimming left V 0 bases short and J 4 bases short, with 10 bases between. The CDR3 loop is CASSLENWGTEAFF. CDR3 nucleotides: TGTGCCAGCAGCTTGGAGAATTGGGGCACTGAAGCTTTCTTT.

The chain combines TRBV4-1 with TRBJ2-1; TRBD1 agrees at 10 bases. There are 15 residues in the CDR3. Per germline, CDR1 MGHRA and CDR2 YSYEKL. Trimming took 5 bases from V and 6 from J; bases not matched to a gene: 7. The chain's CDR3 is CASSSRDRGSNEQFF. CDR3 DNA sequence: TGCGCCAGCAGCTCCCGGGACAGGGGATCCAATGAGCAGTTCTTC.

This clone showed up just a few times. V usage is TRBV9 and J usage is TRBJ1-2, with a tentative D call TRBD1 (5 bases). With 4 bases removed from V and 0 bases from J, the gap between germline ends came to 13 bases. Germline assignment: CDR1 SGDLS and CDR2 YYNGEE. The CDR3 extends over 15 amino acids. The DNA of the CDR3 is TGTGCCAGCAGCAGATGGGACGGAGCTAACTATGGCTACACCTTC. Protein: CASSRWDGANYGYTF. Filled out from reference TRBV9 and TRBJ1-2, the complete variable domain reads DSGVTQTPKHLITATGQRVTLRCSPRSGDLSVYWYQQSLDQGLQFLIQYYNGEERAKGNILERFSAQQFPDLHSELNLSSLELGDSALYFCASSRWDGANYGYTFGSGTRLTVV.

This clone was counted once. The sample contains more than one DNA sequence encoding this CDR3. The chain uses TRBV7-6 and TRBJ2-3; TRBD2 aligns across 12 bases. The CDR3 sequence is 16 residues long. Losses at the gene ends were 1 base for V and 1 base for J; bases not matched to a gene: 0. Looked up from germline, CDR1 is SGHVS and CDR2 is FNYEAQ. The CDR3 region has the DNA TGTGCCAGCAGCTTAGGACTAGCGGGAGGCACAGATACGCAGTATTTT. Protein sequence: CASSLGLAGGTDTQYF.

The chain combines TRBV6-5 with TRBJ2-1; the D call may be TRBD1 or TRBD2 (5 bases each). Deletions cut 6 bases from V and 5 bases from J, with 8 bases between. This CDR3 spans 12 amino acids. Germline CDR1 and CDR2: MNHEY and SVGAGI. The CDR3 sequence: CASSRGNNEQFF. CDR3 nucleotide sequence: TGTGCCAGCAGCCGGGGCAACAATGAGCAGTTCTTC.

This chain joins TRBV9 and TRBJ1-1; D is perhaps TRBD1 (6 bases). The germline V gene encodes CDR1 SGDLS and CDR2 YYNGEE. The CDR3 is 15 residues long. V lost 0 bases to trimming and J lost 1 base, with 10 bases between them. The CDR3 coding sequence is TGTGCCAGCAGCGTAGGCGGCAGGGGGAACACTGAAGCTTTCTTT. Amino acids: CASSVGGRGNTEAFF.

V gene TRBV2 combines with J gene TRBJ1-1; D might be TRBD1 (5 bases). The germline V gene has CDR1 SNHLY and CDR2 FYNNEI. This CDR3 contains 13 residues. Trimming pared 10 bases from V and 1 base from J, leaving 13 bases between. The DNA of the CDR3 is TGTGCCATCCCAGGGACGGAGAACACTGAAGCTTTCTTT. Residues: CAIPGTENTEAFF.

This rearrangement joins TRBV2 to TRBJ1-5; 7 positions match TRBD1. This CDR3 spans 14 amino acids. The germline CDR1 and CDR2 sequences are SNHLY and FYNNEI. V lost 7 bases, J lost 3 bases, and 6 bases stayed unmatched. The chain's CDR3 is CASMKDRPNQPQHF. CDR3 in DNA: TGTGCCAGCATGAAGGACAGGCCCAATCAGCCCCAGCATTTT.

This chain uses TRBV4-2 with TRBJ2-5; D is unresolved. CDR1 and CDR2 from the germline V gene are LGHNA and YNFKEQ. The CDR3 is 15 amino acids. Trimming left V 1 base short and J 6 bases short, with 15 bases between. The CDR3 loop reads CASSQAEWTGKTQYF. DNA for the CDR3: TGTGCCAGCAGCCAAGCTGAATGGACCGGCAAGACCCAGTACTTC.

The J gene is TRBJ2-7, the V gene TRBV18, with no clear D. The CDR3 covers 15 residues. V was trimmed by 0 bases and J by 2 bases, leaving 11 bases between them. Germline CDR1 KGHSH, CDR2 LQKENI. The CDR3 nucleotides read TGTGCCAGCTCACCACCGATGGTGGGAACCTACGAGCAGTACTTC. Protein sequence: CASSPPMVGTYEQYF.

The J gene is TRBJ1-1, the V gene TRBV27; D call uncertain. This CDR3 is 14 amino acids long. The V end was cut by 3 bases, the J end by 1 base, with 9 bases between. Germline CDR1 is MNHEY and CDR2 is SMNVEV (reference sequence). In DNA form, the CDR3 reads TGTGCCAGCAGTTTGTCCGGGGAGAACACTGAAGCTTTCTTT. This codes for CASSLSGENTEAFF.

This rearrangement joins TRBV5-4 to TRBJ2-5; no clear D gene. The V gene's germline CDR1 is SGHNT and CDR2 YYREEE (reference sequence). CDR3 length: 16 residues. Trimming left V 0 bases short and J 0 bases short, with 12 bases between. The DNA for the CDR3 is TGTGCCAGCAGCTTGGGGAACCGGGCGTACCAAGAGACCCAGTACTTC. It translates to CASSLGNRAYQETQYF.